The 18 T cell receptor beta chains given below trace back to one sample, sequenced in a study of shared clonotypes between healthy human individuals (dated by TCRdb to 2020 to 2021). Library construction relied on the immunoSEQ multiplex PCR assay. In TCRdb, the immuneACCESS table is reduced to in-frame sequences with V and J assigned. These tables do not hold every clone; where another copy was compared, an unresolved V gene accounts for under half, and the others remain unexplained. The sample yields 2 million to 2.5 million clones; about 90% were counted once. The biggest ten clones account for 0.37% of the sample. Sequencing was done on a sample of naive CD4+ T cells from PBMCs. In the paper's terms, the cell subset or site label means: CD45RA+ positively selected. These receptor sequences come from a man younger than 35 in good health. Some clones in this sample may be carry-over from other donors' samples.

The chain is built from TRBV7-3 and TRBJ1-1; D might be TRBD1 (6 bases). CDR3 length: 16 amino acids. Trimming cost V 5 bases and J 0 bases, with 16 bases left between them. Germline V gene data show CDR1 as SGHTA and CDR2 as FQGTGA. The CDR3 DNA sequence: TGTGCCAGCAGCCCCAGAGGGGGGCCCGTGAACACTGAAGCTTTCTTT. This codes for CASSPRGGPVNTEAFF.

In this sample, this clone turned up once. V is TRBV15 and J is TRBJ2-7; TRBD1 is a possible D gene (6 bases). The CDR3 sequence is 14 residues long. Germline loops: CDR1 LNHNV, CDR2 YYDKDF (reference sequence). V was clipped by 2 bases and J by 5 bases, with 13 bases between them. In DNA, the CDR3 is TGTGCCACCAGCAGATCGCCCTCAGGGGACGAGCAGTACTTC. Translation gives CATSRSPSGDEQYF.

The rearrangement uses TRBV10-3 and TRBJ1-2; tentative D call: TRBD1 (6 bases). Per the germline V gene, CDR1 is ENHRY and CDR2 is SYGVKD. CDR3 size: 14 residues. Trimming removed 3 bases from V and 5 bases from J, with 13 bases in between. CDR3 bases: TGTGCCATCAGTGACAGGGGAGCCGTGTATGGCTACACCTTC. Protein product: CAISDRGAVYGYTF.

Only one count was recorded for this clone. The rearrangement joins TRBV30 to TRBJ1-6; TRBD1 aligns across 8 bases. The CDR3 has 16 residues. The germline CDR1 and CDR2 sequences are GTSNPN and SVGIG (reference sequence). V dropped 3 bases and J dropped 6; count of bases not matched to a gene: 10. The CDR3 DNA follows: TGTGCCTGGAGCCCACGGACAGGGTTAAGTAATTCACCCCTCCACTTT. Its protein product is CAWSPRTGLSNSPLHF.

This chain uses TRBV9 with TRBJ1-3; D call uncertain. This CDR3 is built from 14 residues. V was pared by 4 bases and J by 0 bases, with 8 bases between. Per germline, CDR1 SGDLS and CDR2 YYNGEE. CDR3 residues: CASSLHVSGNTIYF. The DNA of the CDR3 is TGTGCCAGCAGCCTACACGTCTCTGGAAACACCATATATTTT.

V is TRBV28 and J is TRBJ2-1; D not certain. The V end was cut by 5 bases, the J end by 6 bases, with 5 bases between. The germline V gene encodes CDR1 MDHEN and CDR2 SYDVKM. The CDR3 totals 11 residues. The DNA of the CDR3 is TGTGCCAGCAGTACGCCCAATGAGCAGTTCTTC. Translation: CASSTPNEQFF.

The gene calls are TRBV10-1 and TRBJ1-5; 10 nucleotides line up with TRBD1. The length of the CDR3 is 16 residues. Unmatched junction bases numbered 11, after V lost 6 bases and J lost 6 bases. Per the germline V gene, CDR1 is WNHNN and CDR2 is SYGVQD (reference sequence). The CDR3 coding sequence is TGCGCCAGCAGGATGAAGGGACAGGGGATGGGTCAGCCCCAGCATTTT. Its translation: CASRMKGQGMGQPQHF.

A remark on this clone: Within the sample, other DNA sequences also encode this same CDR3. DNA of the CDR3: TGTGCCAGTAGTACCCTAGACACCGGGGAGCTGTTTTTT. As protein: CASSTLDTGELFF. This sequence joins TRBV19 and TRBJ2-2; no clear D. The germline CDR1 and CDR2 sequences are LNHDA and SQIVND (reference sequence). V lost 4 bases to trimming and J lost 3 bases, with 6 bases between them. The CDR3 covers 13 residues.

This clone was seen a few times. CDR3 loop: CASSPRTSPFKNIQYF. The CDR3 region has the DNA TGTGCCAGCTCACCACGTACCAGCCCATTCAAAAACATTCAGTACTTC. This chain connects TRBV18 to TRBJ2-4; D remains unclear. CDR1 is KGHSH and CDR2 is LQKENI in the germline V gene. The CDR3 is 16 residues long. Between the trimmed V and J ends, which lost 1 base and 3 bases, there was a span of 13 bases.

This CDR3 is CASSSRPQVAVNYNEQFF. In nucleotides, the CDR3 is TGTGCCAGCAGCTCCCGCCCCCAAGTGGCGGTGAATTACAATGAGCAGTTCTTC. The rearrangement joins TRBV7-2 to TRBJ2-1; D not certain. Germline V gives CDR1 SGHTA, CDR2 FQGNSA. The CDR3 loop spans 18 amino acids. Trimming left V 4 bases short and J 4 bases short, with 23 bases between.

The chain combines TRBV9 with TRBJ2-5; perhaps D is TRBD1 or TRBD2 (6 bases each). Per the germline V gene, CDR1 is SGDLS and CDR2 is YYNGEE. CDR3 length: 16 residues. Deletions cut 0 bases from V and 4 bases from J, with 16 bases between. Here the CDR3 DNA reads TGTGCCAGCAGCGTAGGCAGCGGAGGGGGGTCAGAGACCCAGTACTTC. This translates into CASSVGSGGGSETQYF. Based on the CDR3 plus reference TRBV9 and TRBJ2-5, the full variable domain is DSGVTQTPKHLITATGQRVTLRCSPRSGDLSVYWYQQSLDQGLQFLIQYYNGEERAKGNILERFSAQQFPDLHSELNLSSLELGDSALYFCASSVGSGGGSETQYFGPGTRLLVL.

The V gene is TRBV10-1, the J gene TRBJ2-7, with D perhaps matching TRBD2 (6 bases). Trimming took off 6 bases at V and 1 base at J, with 7 bases between the two ends. In germline, CDR1 is WNHNN, CDR2 SYGVQD (reference sequence). The CDR3 consists of 12 residues. The CDR3 region has the DNA TGCGCCAGCAGCCGGGAGTCCTACGAGCAGTACTTC. Its translation: CASSRESYEQYF.

This sequence joins TRBV7-7 and TRBJ2-3; unclear D gene. V lost 6 bases to trimming and J lost 2 bases, with 9 bases between them. The germline CDR1 and CDR2 sequences are SSHAT and FNYEAQ (reference sequence). The CDR3 covers 13 residues. CDR3 nucleotides: TGTGCCAGCAGTCAGCAGATCACAGATACGCAGTATTTT. Residues: CASSQQITDTQYF.

This chain uses TRBV28 with TRBJ2-5, with 9 bases aligning to TRBD1. CDR1 is MDHEN, CDR2 SYDVKM, per germline. There are 15 residues in the CDR3. V shed 3 bases and J 3 bases; nucleotides not matched to a gene: 5. CDR3 nucleotide sequence: TGTGCCAGCAGTTTCTCACGGACAGGGGAAGAGACCCAGTACTTC. Its translation: CASSFSRTGEETQYF.

The J gene is TRBJ2-1, the V gene TRBV18, with 8 bases identical to TRBD2. Germline lookup yields CDR1 KGHSH and CDR2 LQKENI. J lost 8 bases, V lost 2 bases, and 14 bases had no gene match. This CDR3 has 17 amino acids. The CDR3 DNA sequence: TGTGCCAGCTCACCATTTACGACGGGACTAGAGGCGCATGAGCAGTTCTTC. Translating gives CASSPFTTGLEAHEQFF.

The chain carries TRBV19 and TRBJ1-1; no clear D. This CDR3 has 14 amino acids. Deletions cut 8 bases from V and 4 bases from J, with 17 bases between. Per germline, CDR1 LNHDA and CDR2 SQIVND (reference sequence). The CDR3, as DNA: TGTGCCAGTTGGACGAAAAGTCGGGGCACTGAAGCTTTCTTT. The encoded protein is CASWTKSRGTEAFF.

The rearrangement joins TRBV7-6 to TRBJ2-3; D not resolved. CDR1 and CDR2 from the germline V gene are SGHVS and FNYEAQ. The CDR3 spans 11 residues. Trimming pared 3 bases from V and 6 bases from J, leaving 4 bases between. CDR3 DNA: TGTGCCAGCAGCTTGAGTGATACGCAGTATTTT. This sequence encodes CASSLSDTQYF.

Worth noting for this clone: The identical CDR3 is also encoded by other nucleotide sequences in the sample. The chain is built from TRBV29-1 and TRBJ1-2; TRBD1 matches at 9 bases. Germline CDR1 is SQVTM and CDR2 is ANQGSEA. The trim removed 7 bases at V and 3 bases at J, leaving 3 bases unmatched. This CDR3 is built from 12 residues. In nucleotides, the CDR3 is TGCAGCGCTAGACAGGGGGACTATGGCTACACCTTC. The encoded protein is CSARQGDYGYTF.